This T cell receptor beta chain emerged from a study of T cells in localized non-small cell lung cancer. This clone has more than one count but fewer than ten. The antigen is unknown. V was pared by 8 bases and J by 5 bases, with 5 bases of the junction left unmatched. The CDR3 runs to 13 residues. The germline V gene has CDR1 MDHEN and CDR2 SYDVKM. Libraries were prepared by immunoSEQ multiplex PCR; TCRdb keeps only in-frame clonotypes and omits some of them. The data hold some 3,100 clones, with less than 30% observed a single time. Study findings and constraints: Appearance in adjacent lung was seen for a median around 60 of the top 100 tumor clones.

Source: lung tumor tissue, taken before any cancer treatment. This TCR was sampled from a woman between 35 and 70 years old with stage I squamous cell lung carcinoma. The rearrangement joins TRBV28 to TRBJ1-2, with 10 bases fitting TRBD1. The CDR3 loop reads CASGTGARYGYTF. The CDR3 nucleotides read TGTGCCAGCGGGACAGGGGCTCGGTATGGCTACACCTTC.